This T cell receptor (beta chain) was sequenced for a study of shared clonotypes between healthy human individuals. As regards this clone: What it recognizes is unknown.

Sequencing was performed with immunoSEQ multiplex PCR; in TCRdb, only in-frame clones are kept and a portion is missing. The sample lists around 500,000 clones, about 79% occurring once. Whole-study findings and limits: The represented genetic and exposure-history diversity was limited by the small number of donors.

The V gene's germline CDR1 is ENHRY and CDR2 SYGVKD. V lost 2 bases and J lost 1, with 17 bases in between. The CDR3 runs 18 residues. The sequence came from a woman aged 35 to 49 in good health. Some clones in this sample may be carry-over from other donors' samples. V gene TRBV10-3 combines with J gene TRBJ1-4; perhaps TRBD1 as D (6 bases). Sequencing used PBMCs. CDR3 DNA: TGTGCCATCAGTGAGACAGGGACCCAATCCTTAACTAATGAAAAACTGTTTTTT. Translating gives CAISETGTQSLTNEKLFF.